The next 30 T cell receptor beta chains were all read from a single sample in a study of early T cells in non-severe SARS-CoV-2 infection. Each CDR3 protein is one row after TCRdb ran MiXCR on the 5' RACE reads. The sample shows 55,000 to 75,000 distinct CDR3 sequences, roughly an eighth of them seen only once. The sequenced sample consisted of whole blood. These receptor sequences come from an adult who was a healthcare worker with PCR-confirmed SARS-CoV-2 infection or an uninfected control (not recorded which).

This clonotype was seen repeatedly, ten times or more. The rearrangement links TRBV6-6 to TRBJ2-7, with D perhaps assigned TRBD1 or TRBD2 (5 bases each). Germline V gene data show CDR1 as MNHNY and CDR2 as SVGAGI (reference sequence). V was cut by 5 bases and J by 0 bases, with 26 bases left in between. There are 19 residues in the CDR3. The CDR3 here is CASSVQDFALRSSSYEQYF. CDR3 DNA: TGTGCCAGCAGTGTACAGGACTTCGCCCTGCGTTCGAGCTCCTACGAGCAGTACTTC.

The sample holds a few counts of this clonotype. The rearrangement links TRBV29-1 to TRBJ2-1, with 9 bases that match TRBD1. CDR1 is SQVTM and CDR2 is ANQGSEA in the germline V gene. The CDR3 spans 15 residues. Trimming at V came to 6 bases and at J to 2 bases, leaving 8 bases not matched to a gene. In DNA, the CDR3 is TGCAGCGTAAGGAGGGACAGGGAGGCCTACAATGAGCAGTTCTTC. Protein: CSVRRDREAYNEQFF.

The count of this clonotype is one. The chain carries TRBV9 and TRBJ1-1; no definite D call. This CDR3 has 15 residues. CDR1 SGDLS and CDR2 YYNGEE come from the germline V gene. Trimming pared 3 bases from V and 3 bases from J, leaving 15 bases between. DNA for the CDR3: TGTGCCAGCAGCGACAGAATCCTGGGAGACACTGAAGCTTTCTTT. It yields the protein CASSDRILGDTEAFF. The full variable domain, in which reference TRBV9 and TRBJ1-1 provide the parts outside the CDR3, is DSGVTQTPKHLITATGQRVTLRCSPRSGDLSVYWYQQSLDQGLQFLIQYYNGEERAKGNILERFSAQQFPDLHSELNLSSLELGDSALYFCASSDRILGDTEAFFGQGTRLTVV.

This chain links TRBV12-3 or TRBV12-4 with TRBJ2-2, with 9 nucleotides matching TRBD1. The CDR3 has 15 residues. Unmatched junction bases numbered 7, after V lost 5 bases and J lost 6 bases. The CDR3 region is CASSPGTGSAGELFF. DNA of the CDR3: TGTGCCAGCAGTCCCGGGACAGGGTCGGCCGGGGAGCTGTTTTTT.

This clonotype came up a few times. This chain links TRBV28 with TRBJ2-7; 8 positions match TRBD1. After removal of 5 bases from V and 12 bases from J, the junction contained 6 bases not matched to a gene. Germline V gene sequence: CDR1 MDHEN, CDR2 SYDVKM. The length of the CDR3 is 11 residues. As DNA, the CDR3 is TGTGCCAGCAGTGACTCAGGGGGCCTGTACTTC. Encoded protein: CASSDSGGLYF. The complete variable domain, with remaining parts taken from reference TRBV28 and TRBJ2-7, reads DVKVTQSSRYLVKRTGEKVFLECVQDMDHENMFWYRQDPGLGLRLIYFSYDVKMKEKGDIPEGYSVSREKKERFSLILESASTNQTSMYLCASSDSGGLYFGPGTRLTVT.

The table lists this clonotype with many counts. The CDR3 DNA reads TGCAGTGCTAGAGATAATCAGGGAGAGACCCAGTACTTC. Amino acids: CSARDNQGETQYF. V is TRBV20-1 and J is TRBJ2-5; tentatively, D is TRBD1 (5 bases). There are 13 residues in the CDR3. Germline values: CDR1 DFQATT, CDR2 SNEGSKA (reference sequence). V was trimmed by 0 bases and J by 4 bases, leaving 9 bases between them.

This clonotype was detected ten times or more. The V call is TRBV5-4, the J call TRBJ2-3; possible D gene TRBD1, 5 bases. Trimming stripped 0 bases from V and 2 bases from J, with 16 bases between. The CDR3 has 17 residues. From germline, CDR1 is SGHNT and CDR2 YYREEE (reference sequence). This chain's CDR3 is CASSLGSRVRVTDTQYF. CDR3 sequence (DNA): TGTGCCAGCAGCTTGGGAAGTAGGGTCAGGGTCACAGATACGCAGTATTTT.

This clonotype was counted at least ten times. In DNA form, the CDR3 reads TGTGCCAGCAGCTTACAGGGCGTCCTCTCCTACAATGAGCAGTTCTTC. As protein: CASSLQGVLSYNEQFF. J is TRBJ2-1 and V is TRBV7-6; D is perhaps TRBD1 (5 bases). The CDR3 extends over 16 amino acids. The germline V gene has CDR1 SGHVS and CDR2 FNYEAQ. V was trimmed by 2 bases and J by 0 bases, leaving 11 bases between them.

Many counts were recorded for this clonotype. The V call is TRBV30, the J call TRBJ2-2; D call uncertain. V dropped 1 base and J dropped 0 bases, with 12 bases sitting between them. The CDR3 contains 16 residues. Looked up from germline, CDR1 is GTSNPN and CDR2 is SVGIG (reference sequence). In DNA form, the CDR3 reads TGTGCCTGGAGTGCTCTTGGATTCGCGAACACCGGGGAGCTGTTTTTT. Translated, it gives CAWSALGFANTGELFF. Based on the CDR3 plus reference TRBV30 and TRBJ2-2, the full variable domain is SQTIHQWPATLVQPVGSPLSLECTVEGTSNPNLYWYRQAAGRGLQLLFYSVGIGQISSEVPQNLSASRPQDRQFILSSKKLLLSDSGFYLCAWSALGFANTGELFFGEGSRLTVL.

This clonotype showed up many times. V is TRBV11-2 and J is TRBJ2-5; possible D gene TRBD2, 6 bases. CDR1 and CDR2 (germline): SGHAT, FQNNGV. V was shortened by 5 bases and J by 2 bases, with 12 bases between the two germline ends. CDR3 size: 14 residues. CDR3 sequence: CASSPRDWQETQYF. CDR3 nucleotides: TGTGCCAGCAGCCCCCGGGACTGGCAAGAGACCCAGTACTTC.

This clonotype has a count of ten or more. This sequence joins TRBV12-3 or TRBV12-4 and TRBJ2-6; the D gene could be TRBD1 or TRBD2 (5 bases each). The CDR3 consists of 16 residues. V dropped 5 bases and J dropped 2 bases, with 13 bases sitting between them. The CDR3 protein is CASSPPVGAGANVLTF. For the CDR3, the DNA is TGTGCCAGCAGTCCCCCGGTGGGGGCTGGGGCCAACGTCCTGACTTTC.

There are many counts of this clonotype. This chain joins TRBV27 and TRBJ2-3; D unresolved. The V end lost 5 bases, the J end lost 2 bases, and 8 bases lay between the germline ends. Germline V gives CDR1 MNHEY, CDR2 SMNVEV (reference sequence). The CDR3 runs 13 residues. The CDR3 loop reads CASSRQSTDTQYF. CDR3 nucleotides: TGTGCCAGCAGTCGGCAATCCACAGATACGCAGTATTTT.

This clonotype showed up many times. The V call is TRBV12-3 or TRBV12-4, the J call TRBJ2-1, with D tentatively TRBD2 (5 bases). The CDR3 sequence is 15 residues long. Trimming removed 5 bases from V and 3 bases from J, with 14 bases in between. The CDR3 DNA reads as TGTGCCAGCAGTCTGAGGACCGGGAACTACAATGAGCAGTTCTTC. As protein: CASSLRTGNYNEQFF.

The rearrangement links TRBV11-2 to TRBJ2-1, with 11 bases identical to TRBD2. Losses at the gene ends were 2 bases for V and 3 bases for J; bases not matched to a gene: 6. The CDR3 consists of 17 residues. In germline, CDR1 is SGHAT, CDR2 FQNNGV. CDR3: CASSLYYGTSGYNEQFF. The CDR3 DNA follows: TGTGCCAGCAGCTTATATTATGGGACTAGCGGCTACAATGAGCAGTTCTTC.

This clonotype was seen ten or more times. The V call is TRBV5-1, the J call TRBJ1-1, with D hard to call. The CDR3 extends over 13 amino acids. Looked up from germline, CDR1 is SGHRS and CDR2 is YFSETQ. The ends were cut back, 4 bases at V and 2 bases at J, with 9 bases in the middle. The CDR3 region is CASSPSVNTEAFF. The CDR3 DNA reads TGCGCCAGCAGCCCATCAGTCAACACTGAAGCTTTCTTT.

Here the CDR3 DNA reads TGTGCCAGCAGCTTAGTTGGTTGGGGCAGCCGTTGGATTTCACCCCTCCACTTT. Translated: CASSLVGWGSRWISPLHF. The V call is TRBV7-2, the J call TRBJ1-6; D is perhaps TRBD1 (5 bases). The V gene's germline CDR1 is SGHTA and CDR2 FQGNSA. V was pared by 1 base and J by 9 bases, with 22 bases between. CDR3 size: 18 residues. Full variable domain (rest looked up from reference TRBV7-2 and TRBJ1-6): GAGVSQSPSNKVTEKGKDVELRCDPISGHTALYWYRQSLGQGLEFLIYFQGNSAPDKSGLPSDRFSAERTGGSVSTLTIQRTQQEDSAVYLCASSLVGWGSRWISPLHFGNGTRLTVT.

This clonotype came up many times. The chain combines TRBV7-9 with TRBJ2-1; D gene ambiguous. Germline CDR1 SEHNR, CDR2 FQNEAQ (reference sequence). Between the trimmed V and J ends, which lost 1 base and 9 bases, there was a span of 10 bases. There are 13 residues in the CDR3. In DNA, the CDR3 is TGTGCCAGCAGCTTAGGGACCCCCAGTGAGCAGTTCTTC. It translates to CASSLGTPSEQFF.

This clonotype was detected many times. The rearrangement joins TRBV12-3 or TRBV12-4 to TRBJ2-1; 7 bases are shared with TRBD1. This CDR3 contains 13 residues. DNA of the CDR3: TGTGCTACCCGGGACAGCTCCTACAATGAGCAGTTCTTC. It yields the protein CATRDSSYNEQFF.

This clonotype was picked up many times. The CDR3 region is CASRPGTEAYGYTF. The CDR3 DNA follows: TGTGCCAGCAGGCCCGGGACAGAAGCTTATGGCTACACCTTC. The chain employs TRBV6-6 and TRBJ1-2; the match to TRBD1 covers 7 bases. The CDR3 is 14 amino acids. The J segment lost 5 bases and the V segment lost 6 bases, leaving 9 bases of the junction unmatched. Germline V CDR1 and CDR2: MNHNY, SVGAGI (reference sequence).

This clonotype showed up many times. CDR3 DNA sequence: TGTGCCACCAGCCAAGGGGGACGCCCCACCGGGGAGCTGTTTTTT. It specifies CATSQGGRPTGELFF. The chain joins TRBV24-1 to TRBJ2-2, with a weak D call TRBD1 (6 bases). The CDR3 length is 15 residues. Germline V CDR1 and CDR2: KGHDR, SFDVKD. V lost 7 bases and J lost 4, with 15 bases in between.

Ten or more counts support this clonotype. The CDR3 is CASSVGDSTGELFF. The CDR3 DNA is TGTGCCAGCAGCGTAGGAGACAGCACCGGGGAGCTGTTTTTT. J is TRBJ2-2 and V is TRBV9, with D perhaps matching TRBD1 (5 bases). Trimming took 0 bases from V and 4 from J, leaving 7 bases between them. The CDR3 sequence is 14 residues long. Germline loops: CDR1 SGDLS, CDR2 YYNGEE.

This clonotype was found many times. V usage is TRBV27 and J usage is TRBJ1-1; 7 nucleotides line up with TRBD1. Germline CDR1 reads MNHEY; CDR2 reads SMNVEV (reference sequence). The CDR3 runs 14 residues. Trimming at V came to 6 bases and at J to 3 bases, leaving 7 bases not matched to a gene. CDR3 residues: CASSTDRRDTEAFF. CDR3 nucleotide sequence: TGTGCCAGCAGCACGGACAGGCGAGACACTGAAGCTTTCTTT.

This clonotype was seen many times. The chain links TRBV20-1 to TRBJ1-2; 10 nucleotides line up with TRBD1. The junction had 4 bases not matched to a gene; V was cut back by 5 bases and J by 4 bases. The CDR3 has 13 residues. Germline V gene data show CDR1 as DFQATT and CDR2 as SNEGSKA (reference sequence). CDR3 sequence (DNA): TGCAGTGCTGGGGACAGGGGAACCTATGGCTACACCTTC. It is translated as CSAGDRGTYGYTF.

The table lists this clonotype with many counts. The chain carries TRBV21-1 and TRBJ1-6. TRBV21-1 is a documented pseudogene. This CDR3 has 18 residues. CDR3 sequence: CASSKLASHCFYNSPLHF. The CDR3 nucleotides are TGTGCCAGCAGCAAACTCGCTTCCCATTGCTTCTATAATTCACCCCTCCACTTT.

This clonotype was seen repeatedly, ten times or more. V usage is TRBV12-3 or TRBV12-4 and J usage is TRBJ2-3; no firm D call. This CDR3 has 15 residues. Trimming shortened V by 0 bases and J by 0 bases, and 7 bases separated the two germline ends. CDR3 amino acids: CASSLAVISTDTQYF. CDR3 DNA sequence: TGTGCCAGCAGTTTAGCGGTAATAAGCACAGATACGCAGTATTTT.

This clonotype was picked up many times. This rearrangement joins TRBV29-1 to TRBJ2-2; D is undetermined. Deletions cut 5 bases from V and 2 bases from J, with 9 bases between. The germline V gene has CDR1 SQVTM and CDR2 ANQGSEA. The CDR3 has 13 amino acids. The CDR3 is CSVLGPNTGELFF. The CDR3 DNA reads as TGCAGCGTTCTAGGGCCCAACACCGGGGAGCTGTTTTTT.

This clonotype has ten or more counts. CDR3 sequence reads: CASSLAGLAGDTQYF. The CDR3 DNA reads TGTGCCAGCAGCTTAGCTGGGCTAGCGGGGGATACGCAGTATTTT. The chain carries TRBV11-2 and TRBJ2-3; 9 bases are shared with TRBD2. Germline values: CDR1 SGHAT, CDR2 FQNNGV. The V segment lost 1 base and the J segment 6 bases; nucleotides outside the gene matches: 5. The CDR3 extends over 15 amino acids.

This clonotype was recorded many times. CDR3 in DNA: TGCGCCAGCAGCTTTTCCGGGACAGGGATCACTGAAGCTTTCTTT. Amino acids: CASSFSGTGITEAFF. The chain employs TRBV5-1 and TRBJ1-1; 9 bases line up with TRBD1. Germline trimming cut 2 bases from V and 4 bases from J; bases unmatched to any gene: 6. This CDR3 is built from 15 residues. CDR1 is SGHRS and CDR2 is YFSETQ in the germline V gene.

This clonotype appeared many times. The chain is built from TRBV10-1 and TRBJ2-5, with 11 bases that match TRBD2. V was clipped by 3 bases and J by 1 base; unmatched bases: 4. The germline V gene encodes CDR1 WNHNN and CDR2 SYGVQD (reference sequence). This CDR3 region has 16 residues. The CDR3 DNA reads TGCGCCAGCAGTGACCTTACTAGCGGGGGCCAAGAGACCCAGTACTTC. Protein: CASSDLTSGGQETQYF.

V and J are TRBV20-1 and TRBJ2-3; TRBD2 agrees at 15 bases. Per germline, CDR1 DFQATT and CDR2 SNEGSKA (reference sequence). The V segment lost 1 base and the J segment 1 base; nucleotides outside the gene matches: 0. CDR3 length equals 16 residues. The CDR3 loop is CSARGTSGGGTDTQYF. The CDR3 coding sequence is TGCAGTGCTAGAGGGACTAGCGGGGGGGGCACAGATACGCAGTATTTT.